These 6 T cell receptor beta chains were sequenced from one sample in a study of T cells after yellow fever vaccination. TCRdb re-called the 5' RACE reads with MiXCR, one entry per CDR3 protein. Found here are more than 300,000 distinct CDR3 sequences, 6.8% of them singletons; the top ten hold about 18%. The sequencing used PBMCs, collected roughly 46 days after the first yellow fever vaccination. The source is a man aged 18 to 30 who received the YFV17D yellow fever vaccine.

There are a few counts of this clonotype. The chain links TRBV18 to TRBJ1-5, with D possibly TRBD1 on 6 matching bases. V was trimmed by 9 bases and J by 4 bases, leaving 13 bases between them. Germline loops: CDR1 KGHSH, CDR2 LQKENI. CDR3 length equals 13 residues. CDR3 region: CASHGQLNQPQHF. In DNA form, the CDR3 reads TGTGCCAGTCATGGACAGCTTAATCAGCCCCAGCATTTT. Combining the CDR3 with reference TRBV18 and TRBJ1-5 gives the whole variable domain NAGVMQNPRHLVRRRGQEARLRCSPMKGHSHVYWYRQLPEEGLKFMVYLQKENIIDESGMPKERFSAEFPKEGPSILRIQQVVRGDSAAYFCASHGQLNQPQHFGDGTRLSIL.

This clonotype came up a few times. The J gene is TRBJ1-6, the V gene TRBV12-3 or TRBV12-4; perhaps TRBD1 as D (6 bases). V was pared by 6 bases and J by 3 bases, with 12 bases between. The CDR3 has 15 residues. The CDR3 sequence: CASRSGTHYNSPLHF. The CDR3 DNA reads TGTGCCAGCAGATCCGGGACACACTATAATTCACCCCTCCACTTT.

The rearrangement joins TRBV4-3 to TRBJ2-7, with D tentatively TRBD2 (6 bases). Trimming stripped 0 bases from V and 3 bases from J, with 9 bases between. Per germline, CDR1 LGHNA and CDR2 YSLEER. The CDR3 has 14 residues. The CDR3 protein is CASSQEISGYEQYF. CDR3 sequence (DNA): TGCGCCAGCAGCCAAGAAATTAGCGGCTACGAGCAGTACTTC.

This clonotype was seen only a few times. The chain has TRBV5-1 and TRBJ2-1, with D possibly being TRBD2 (6 bases). Trimming removed 4 bases from V and 8 bases from J, with 16 bases in between. This CDR3 is 14 amino acids long. Per germline, CDR1 SGHRS and CDR2 YFSETQ. The CDR3 coding sequence is TGCGCCAGCAGCCGAGGAGGGCCAGCCGATGAGCAGTTCTTC. This encodes CASSRGGPADEQFF.

In this sample, this clonotype turned up a few times. V usage is TRBV6-5 and J usage is TRBJ2-5; D is undetermined. Germline V gene sequence: CDR1 MNHEY, CDR2 SVGAGI. The CDR3 is made up of 13 amino acids. Trimming left V 2 bases short and J 7 bases short, with 11 bases between. In nucleotides, the CDR3 is TGTGCCAGCAGTTACGCGGCCGAGAGGACCCAGTACTTC. This codes for CASSYAAERTQYF.

The rearrangement uses TRBV5-6 and TRBJ2-7, with D uncertain. The CDR3 spans 13 residues. V lost 2 bases and J lost 4, with 10 bases in between. The germline gives CDR1 SGHDT, CDR2 YYEEEE. CDR3: CASSFTGGYEQYV. CDR3 DNA: TGTGCCAGCAGCTTCACGGGCGGATACGAGCAGTACGTC.